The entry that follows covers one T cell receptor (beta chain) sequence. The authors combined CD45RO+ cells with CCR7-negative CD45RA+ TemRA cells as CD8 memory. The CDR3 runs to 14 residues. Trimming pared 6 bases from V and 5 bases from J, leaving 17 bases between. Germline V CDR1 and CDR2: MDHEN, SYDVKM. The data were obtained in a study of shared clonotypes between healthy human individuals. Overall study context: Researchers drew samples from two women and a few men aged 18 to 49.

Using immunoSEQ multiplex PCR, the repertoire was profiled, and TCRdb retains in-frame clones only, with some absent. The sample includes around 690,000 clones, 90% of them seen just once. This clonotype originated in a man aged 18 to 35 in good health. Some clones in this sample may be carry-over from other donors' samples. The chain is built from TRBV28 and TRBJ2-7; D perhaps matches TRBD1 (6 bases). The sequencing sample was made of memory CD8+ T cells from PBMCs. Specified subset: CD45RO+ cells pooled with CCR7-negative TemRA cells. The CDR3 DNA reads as TGTGCCAGCAGGGGGTGGGACACTGGTCACGAGCAGTACTTC. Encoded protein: CASRGWDTGHEQYF. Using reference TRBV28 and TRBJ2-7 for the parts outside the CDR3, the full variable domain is DVKVTQSSRYLVKRTGEKVFLECVQDMDHENMFWYRQDPGLGLRLIYFSYDVKMKEKGDIPEGYSVSREKKERFSLILESASTNQTSMYLCASRGWDTGHEQYFGPGTRLTVT.